The clone carrying this T cell receptor beta chain has a single count. What it binds is unknown. The CDR3 is made up of 13 amino acids. Germline values: CDR1 DFQATT, CDR2 SNEGSKA (reference sequence). Trimming took off 5 bases at V and 4 bases at J, with 12 bases between the two ends. Addition of a universal primer site occurred through template switching, and cDNA carried unique molecular identifiers. TCRdb recomputed calls from the 5' RACE reads with MiXCR, one row per CDR3 protein. Here the sample spans some 1,700,000 distinct CDR3 sequences, about 31% being singletons. The data derive from a study of identical twins. Study-wide findings and caveats: Fewer insertions characterized abundant cord blood beta clonotypes, whereas memory repertoires showed none. The authors noted that invariant MAIT and iNKT cells could partly confound zero-insertion analyses.

Material: cord blood. The chain couples TRBV20-1 to TRBJ1-5; tentative D call: TRBD1 (5 bases). The source of this sequence is a newborn girl in good health. CDR3 nucleotide sequence: TGCAGTGCTCCGGCAGAGGGGAATCAGCCCCAGCATTTT. This sequence encodes CSAPAEGNQPQHF.